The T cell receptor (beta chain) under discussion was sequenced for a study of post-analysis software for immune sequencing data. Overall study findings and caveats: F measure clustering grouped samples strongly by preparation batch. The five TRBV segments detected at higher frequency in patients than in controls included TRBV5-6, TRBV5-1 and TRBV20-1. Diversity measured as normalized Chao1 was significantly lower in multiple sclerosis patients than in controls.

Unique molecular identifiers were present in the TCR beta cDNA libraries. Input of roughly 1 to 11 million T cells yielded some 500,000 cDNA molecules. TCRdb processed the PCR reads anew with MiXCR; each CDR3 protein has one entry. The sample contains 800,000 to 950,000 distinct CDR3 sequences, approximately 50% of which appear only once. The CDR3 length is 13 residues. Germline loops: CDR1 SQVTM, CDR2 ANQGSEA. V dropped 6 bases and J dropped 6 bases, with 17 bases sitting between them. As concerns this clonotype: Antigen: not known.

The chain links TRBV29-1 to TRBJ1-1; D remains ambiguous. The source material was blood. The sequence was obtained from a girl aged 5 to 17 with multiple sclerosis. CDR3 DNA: TGCAGCGTCCCTCGTCCGGGAAGCTCTGAAGCTTTCTTT. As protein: CSVPRPGSSEAFF.